This TCR beta chain is drawn from a study of glioma-infiltrating T cells after dendritic cell vaccination. Across the whole study: At biweekly intervals, patients got three intradermal dendritic cell vaccine injections.

Some clones are missing from TCRdb's copy, which holds only in-frame ones; the method was immunoSEQ multiplex PCR. The table includes 80,000 to 100,000 clones, around three quarters detected once. Losses at the gene ends were 8 bases for V and 1 base for J; bases not matched to a gene: 4. This CDR3 has 13 residues. CDR1 and CDR2 from the germline V gene are SEHNR and FQNEAQ (reference sequence). There are a few counts of this clone. The chain joins TRBV7-9 to TRBJ1-1, with 7 bases that match TRBD1. The source was blood, collected before dendritic cell vaccination. The sequence was collected from a human donor with glioblastoma. This CDR3 reads CASRGQANTEAFF. The CDR3 region has the DNA TGTGCCAGCCGCGGACAGGCGAACACTGAAGCTTTCTTT.